Presented here are 26 T cell receptor beta chains from one specimen sequenced in a study of T cell responses to AZD1222 COVID-19 vaccine. Assay used: immunoSEQ multiplex PCR; TCRdb lists only in-frame clones, some missing. The sample consists of fewer than 150,000 clones, around 82% of them appearing once. The sample consisted of peripheral blood, taken on day 0 of AZD1222 vaccination. All receptors come from an adult in good health.

This clone was counted between two and nine times. The V call is TRBV5-4, the J call TRBJ2-1; D uncertain. The length of the CDR3 is 13 residues. Germline V lookup: CDR1 SGHNT, CDR2 YYREEE (reference sequence). Deletions cut 3 bases from V and 1 base from J, with 5 bases between. CDR3 in amino acids: CASSSSSYNEQFF. The CDR3 DNA follows: TGTGCCAGCAGCTCTTCATCCTACAATGAGCAGTTCTTC. Combining the CDR3 with reference TRBV5-4 and TRBJ2-1 gives the whole variable domain ETGVTQSPTHLIKTRGQQVTLRCSSQSGHNTVSWYQQALGQGPQFIFQYYREEENGRGNFPPRFSGLQFPNYSSELNVNALELDDSALYLCASSSSSYNEQFFGPGTRLTVL.

This clone has just one count. Here the CDR3 DNA reads TGTGCCAGCAGCCCCGGGACTAGCGGGGGGGCCTACAATGAGCAGTTCTTC. Protein sequence: CASSPGTSGGAYNEQFF. V gene TRBV11-2 combines with J gene TRBJ2-1; 16 bases are a match to TRBD2. Trimming removed 5 bases from V and 2 bases from J; junction bases left unmatched: 3. This CDR3 has 17 amino acids. Germline V gene sequence: CDR1 SGHAT, CDR2 FQNNGV.

The J gene is TRBJ2-7, the V gene TRBV6-1; D possibly corresponds to TRBD1 (6 bases). Germline V gene sequence: CDR1 MNHNS, CDR2 SASEGT. The CDR3 runs to 15 residues. V was trimmed by 2 bases and J by 2 bases, leaving 13 bases between them. The CDR3 DNA follows: TGTGCCAGCAGTGAACAAGGCAGGGGCCCCTACGAGCAGTACTTC. Translated, it gives CASSEQGRGPYEQYF.

The J gene is TRBJ1-1, the V gene TRBV19; 8 positions agree with TRBD1. V gave up 5 bases and J gave up 6 bases; unmatched junction bases: 14. Germline V CDR1 and CDR2: LNHDA, SQIVND (reference sequence). This CDR3 is 16 amino acids long. CDR3 bases: TGTGCCAGTAGTGCAGAGACCGGGACAGGCAATTCTGAAGCTTTCTTT. Translating gives CASSAETGTGNSEAFF.

Relative to its sample, this clone is medium-sized. V gene TRBV4-3 combines with J gene TRBJ1-6; no clear D. Trimming took 1 base from V and 0 from J, leaving 13 bases between them. CDR3 length equals 18 residues. Per the germline V gene, CDR1 is LGHNA and CDR2 is YSLEER. CDR3 DNA sequence: TGCGCCAGCAGCCAAGTGCACCCCCCAACCTCCTATAATTCACCCCTCCACTTT. It encodes CASSQVHPPTSYNSPLHF.

V usage is TRBV11-2 and J usage is TRBJ2-5; D could derive from TRBD1 or TRBD2 (6 bases each). This CDR3 spans 16 amino acids. Germline V gene sequence: CDR1 SGHAT, CDR2 FQNNGV. With 7 bases removed from V and 5 bases from J, the gap between germline ends came to 23 bases. The CDR3 reads CASTLRDGGPSETQYF. The CDR3 DNA reads TGTGCCAGCACCCTTAGGGACGGGGGCCCATCGGAGACCCAGTACTTC.

This chain connects TRBV15 to TRBJ2-1; D is perhaps TRBD1 (6 bases). This CDR3 contains 14 residues. Germline lookup yields CDR1 LNHNV and CDR2 YYDKDF (reference sequence). Between the trimmed V and J ends, which lost 4 bases and 5 bases, there was a span of 12 bases. The CDR3 sequence: CATSKGHSNNEQFF. CDR3 DNA: TGTGCCACCAGCAAGGGACACAGCAACAATGAGCAGTTCTTC. Full variable domain (remainder filled in from reference TRBV15 and TRBJ2-1): DAMVIQNPRYQVTQFGKPVTLSCSQTLNHNVMYWYQQKSSQAPKLLFHYYDKDFNNEADTPDNFQSRRPNTSFCFLDIRSPGLGDTAMYLCATSKGHSNNEQFFGPGTRLTVL.

This chain connects TRBV11-3 to TRBJ2-7, with D possibly being TRBD1 (6 bases). Germline V gene lookup returns CDR1 SGHNT and CDR2 YENEEA. This CDR3 is built from 15 residues. V was trimmed by 1 base and J by 6 bases, leaving 16 bases between them. The CDR3 region has the DNA TGTGCCAGCAGCTTAGGAGGGGACACTAAGAGCGAGCAGTACTTC. This codes for CASSLGGDTKSEQYF.

The chain recombines TRBV13 with TRBJ2-2, with unresolved D. From germline, CDR1 is PRHDT and CDR2 FYEKMQ (reference sequence). This CDR3 has 18 residues. V shed 5 bases and J shed 2 bases, with 21 bases lying between them. In DNA, the CDR3 is TGTGCCAGCAGCGCTCGGACCGTCTGGGTAGCCAACACCGGGGAGCTGTTTTTT. Its protein is CASSARTVWVANTGELFF.

This rearrangement joins TRBV7-2 to TRBJ2-7; D may match TRBD1 or TRBD2 (8 bases each). The germline V gene has CDR1 SGHTA and CDR2 FQGNSA. The CDR3 has 15 residues. Trimming took off 5 bases at V and 7 bases at J, with 21 bases between the two ends. The CDR3 DNA is TGTGCCAGCAGCCCGGGGGGGACAGGCCCCCGGGAGCAGTACTTC. This sequence encodes CASSPGGTGPREQYF.

This chain joins TRBV13 and TRBJ2-7, with D unclear. The V gene lost 4 bases and the J gene lost 9 bases, with 22 bases spanning the gap. The CDR3 covers 15 residues. CDR1 and CDR2 (germline): PRHDT, FYEKMQ (reference sequence). The CDR3 DNA reads TGTGCCAGCAGCTCAGGAGACACGGTCGTCTGGGGGCAGTACTTC. Amino acids: CASSSGDTVVWGQYF.

This clone was counted a single time. This rearrangement joins TRBV28 to TRBJ2-1, with D perhaps matching TRBD2 (5 bases). Trimming removed 5 bases at V and 2 bases at J, with 13 bases between. This CDR3 contains 15 residues. Germline V CDR1 and CDR2: MDHEN, SYDVKM. Written as DNA, the CDR3 is TGTGCCAGCAGTCCCCCGAGGGAAACCTACAATGAGCAGTTCTTC. It specifies CASSPPRETYNEQFF.

V and J are TRBV15 and TRBJ2-7; perhaps TRBD1 as D (6 bases). CDR1 and CDR2 from the germline V gene are LNHNV and YYDKDF (reference sequence). Trimming pared 0 bases from V and 2 bases from J, leaving 8 bases between. This CDR3 is built from 14 residues. The CDR3 is CATSRDTGTYEQYF. The CDR3 nucleotides read TGTGCCACCAGCAGAGATACAGGGACCTACGAGCAGTACTTC.

This clone was observed once. V and J are TRBV2 and TRBJ2-6, with D perhaps TRBD2 (7 bases). The V and J ends lost 2 bases and 0 bases respectively, with 23 bases between them. Germline CDR1 SNHLY, CDR2 FYNNEI. The CDR3 sequence is 21 residues long. CDR3 protein: CASSERGGGHKYSSGANVLTF. DNA of the CDR3: TGTGCCAGCAGTGAACGTGGCGGGGGCCATAAATACAGCTCTGGGGCCAACGTCCTGACTTTC. The complete variable domain, with remaining parts taken from reference TRBV2 and TRBJ2-6, reads EPEVTQTPSHQVTQMGQEVILRCVPISNHLYFYWYRQILGQKVEFLVSFYNNEISEKSEIFDDQFSVERPDGSNFTLKIRSTKLEDSAMYFCASSERGGGHKYSSGANVLTFGAGSRLTVL.

The chain links TRBV2 to TRBJ2-3; maybe TRBD2 (6 bases). The CDR3 runs to 15 residues. Per the germline V gene, CDR1 is SNHLY and CDR2 is FYNNEI. V lost 8 bases and J 6 bases, leaving 21 bases between the germline ends. The CDR3 nucleotides are TGTGCCAGCTTATCCCCGGGACTCTCCACCGATACGCAGTATTTT. Protein product: CASLSPGLSTDTQYF.

The chain links TRBV3-1 (or the pseudogene TRBV3-2) to TRBJ1-3, with D uncertain. The CDR3 covers 13 residues. Germline CDR1 LGHDT, CDR2 YNNKEL (reference sequence). Trimming pared 5 bases from V and 4 bases from J, leaving 9 bases between. This CDR3 is CASSLDRGNTIYF. The CDR3 DNA reads TGTGCCAGCAGCTTGGATCGGGGAAACACCATATATTTT.

This clone showed up just once. CDR3 nucleotide sequence: TGTGCCAGCAGTACCCACAACGAAGCTACCTACGAGCAGTACTTC. Encoded protein: CASSTHNEATYEQYF. V gene TRBV5-5 combines with J gene TRBJ2-7; D not resolved. Germline V gene lookup returns CDR1 SGHKS and CDR2 YYEKEE (reference sequence). This CDR3 region has 15 residues. Trimming took 5 bases from V and 2 from J, leaving 17 bases between them.

Remarks on this clone: The sample holds other DNA sequences that translate to the same CDR3. The chain employs TRBV12-3 or TRBV12-4 and TRBJ2-7; D not resolved. Deletions cut 1 base from V and 2 bases from J, with 3 bases between. The CDR3 extends over 12 amino acids. CDR3 protein: CASSLGAYEQYF. The CDR3 nucleotides are TGTGCCAGCAGTTTAGGGGCCTACGAGCAGTACTTC.

The J gene is TRBJ1-3, the V gene TRBV18, with D unresolved. V lost 0 bases to trimming and J lost 6 bases, with 6 bases between them. Germline V gene lookup returns CDR1 KGHSH and CDR2 LQKENI. The CDR3 has 13 amino acids. This chain's CDR3 is CASSPPNPNTIYF. The CDR3 nucleotides are TGTGCCAGCTCACCACCAAACCCAAACACCATATATTTT.

J is TRBJ2-7 and V is TRBV3-1 (or the pseudogene TRBV3-2), with 8 nucleotides matching TRBD2. Germline-derived CDR1 and CDR2 are LGHDT and YNNKEL (reference sequence). Trimming removed 4 bases from V and 2 bases from J; junction bases left unmatched: 4. The CDR3 length is 14 residues. CDR3 amino acids: CASSPPGGAYEQYF. The CDR3 coding sequence is TGTGCCAGCAGCCCACCCGGGGGGGCCTACGAGCAGTACTTC.

V gene TRBV5-1 combines with J gene TRBJ2-7; the match to TRBD2 covers 7 bases. The CDR3 is 17 residues long. Germline V gives CDR1 SGHRS, CDR2 YFSETQ. V gave up 4 bases and J gave up 2 bases; unmatched junction bases: 15. CDR3 coding DNA: TGCGCCAGCAGCCATGGTCAGTCGGGGGGTTTGGCCTACGAGCAGTACTTC. Translation: CASSHGQSGGLAYEQYF. Combining the CDR3 with reference TRBV5-1 and TRBJ2-7 gives the whole variable domain KAGVTQTPRYLIKTRGQQVTLSCSPISGHRSVSWYQQTPGQGLQFLFEYFSETQRNKGNFPGRFSGRQFSNSRSEMNVSTLELGDSALYLCASSHGQSGGLAYEQYFGPGTRLTVT.

The CDR3 spells CASSERGSSYEQYF. CDR3 sequence (DNA): TGTGCCAGCAGTGAAAGGGGCAGCTCATACGAGCAGTACTTC. The gene calls are TRBV2 and TRBJ2-7, with TRBD1 as a possible D gene (5 bases). This CDR3 has 14 amino acids. Trimming left V 2 bases short and J 4 bases short, with 12 bases between. Germline-derived CDR1 and CDR2 are SNHLY and FYNNEI.

The CDR3 spells CASSHESSYNEQFF. CDR3 nucleotides: TGTGCCAGCAGCCATGAGAGCTCCTACAATGAGCAGTTCTTC. The rearrangement links TRBV3-1 (or the pseudogene TRBV3-2) to TRBJ2-1; D is undetermined. Trimming cost V 3 bases and J 0 bases, with 6 bases left between them. In germline, CDR1 is LGHDT, CDR2 YNNKEL (reference sequence). The CDR3 is made up of 14 amino acids.

The chain recombines TRBV2 with TRBJ1-1, with D possibly being TRBD1 (6 bases). The V end was cut by 9 bases, the J end by 0 bases, with 14 bases between. CDR1 and CDR2 from the germline V gene are SNHLY and FYNNEI. This CDR3 contains 14 residues. The CDR3 spells CASGRGTMNTEAFF. The CDR3 DNA sequence: TGTGCCAGTGGGAGAGGGACAATGAACACTGAAGCTTTCTTT.

The chain is built from TRBV12-3 or TRBV12-4 and TRBJ2-5; D possibly corresponds to TRBD2 (5 bases). V was trimmed by 7 bases and J by 5 bases, leaving 14 bases between them. The CDR3 sequence is 13 residues long. CDR3 nucleotide sequence: TGTGCCAGCACCCCTAGCCTCGGGGAGACCCAGTACTTC. It codes for CASTPSLGETQYF.

This clone was recorded a few times. The rearrangement uses TRBV27 and TRBJ2-1; 7 nucleotides agree with TRBD1. This CDR3 spans 14 amino acids. Losses at the gene ends were 2 bases for V and 8 bases for J; bases not matched to a gene: 6. CDR1 is MNHEY and CDR2 is SMNVEV in the germline V gene (reference sequence). CDR3 DNA sequence: TGTGCCAGCAGTTTAGCCACAGGGGTCGATGAGCAGTTCTTC. This translates into CASSLATGVDEQFF.